This T cell receptor (beta chain) originates from a study of siplizumab effects on memory and regulatory T cells. Whole-study findings and limits: Naive T cells were seen as more diverse than memory cells and as major alloresponse contributors. The mapping of alloreactive clones to unstimulated subsets covered only a minor fraction of them.

About this clone itself: Its antigen remains unknown.

Assay: immunoSEQ multiplex PCR; the TCRdb copy retains only in-frame clones and omits some. The sample consists of about 50,000 clones, over 75% of them appearing once. The CDR3 is 13 amino acids. CDR1 is MNHNS, CDR2 SASEGT, per germline. The V end lost 2 bases, the J end lost 6 bases, and 7 bases lay between the germline ends. The origin of this receptor is a human donor in good health. Specimen: naive CD8+ T cells sorted from blood. The V gene is TRBV6-1, the J gene TRBJ2-2; a weak D match, TRBD2 (5 bases). CDR3 region: CASSEWESGELFF. DNA of the CDR3: TGTGCCAGCAGTGAATGGGAGTCCGGGGAGCTGTTTTTT.